This entry describes one T cell receptor beta chain. The target antigen is unknown. This specimen comes from a study of post-analysis software for immune sequencing data. The length of the CDR3 is 15 residues. V was trimmed by 2 bases and J by 7 bases, leaving 16 bases between them. The germline V gene has CDR1 LNHNV and CDR2 YYDKDF (reference sequence). Each TCR beta cDNA library carried unique molecular identifiers. Input of about 0.9 to 10 million T cells yielded 550,000 or so cDNA molecules. TCRdb recomputed calls from the PCR reads with MiXCR, one row per CDR3 protein. The table includes hundreds of thousands of distinct CDR3 sequences, 25% to 30% detected once. Study observations and caveats: Clustering by F measure revealed strong co-clustering among samples prepared together in one batch. Patients with multiple sclerosis recorded significantly lower normalized Chao1 diversity than controls, the study found. Patients used five TRBV segments, including TRBV5-6, TRBV5-1 and TRBV20-1, more often than controls.

Sequencing used blood. This TCR came from a girl under 18 with multiple sclerosis. The chain combines TRBV15 with TRBJ2-3; D might be TRBD1 (5 bases). The DNA of the CDR3 is TGTGCCACCAGCAGACCTTTGGACATATCCTATACGCAGTATTTT. As protein: CATSRPLDISYTQYF. Full variable domain (outside the CDR3, taken from reference TRBV15 and TRBJ2-3): DAMVIQNPRYQVTQFGKPVTLSCSQTLNHNVMYWYQQKSSQAPKLLFHYYDKDFNNEADTPDNFQSRRPNTSFCFLDIRSPGLGDTAMYLCATSRPLDISYTQYFGPGTRLTVL.